These T cell receptor beta chains were read from a single sample in a study of Graves' ophthalmopathy and Graves' hyperthyroidism. TCRdb reanalysed the multiplex PCR reads using MiXCR and keeps one entry per CDR3 protein. The profile shows just over 600,000 distinct CDR3 sequences, 22% of them singletons. The sequencing sample was made of peripheral blood. These receptors were collected from a woman aged 18-30 years with stable Graves' hyperthyroidism. Some clones in this sample may be carry-over from other donors' samples. Both conserved end residues are part of each CDR3. D genes are given only for firm matches. Rows give clone size only sometimes, using once, few, many, or a class for an expanded clone.

J gene: TRBJ1-1; D gene: NA; V gene: TRBV6-1; clone size: NA; CDR3 protein: CASSGYRDTEAFF; CDR3 DNA: TGTGCCAGCAGTGGCTACAGGGACACTGAAGCTTTCTTT
J gene: TRBJ1-1; D gene: NA; V gene: TRBV20-1; clone size: NA; CDR3 protein: CSAEYRVRFGEAFF; CDR3 DNA: TGCAGTGCCGAATACAGGGTTCGGTTCGGTGAAGCTTTCTTT
J gene: TRBJ1-1; D gene: TRBD1; V gene: TRBV6-2/TRBV6-3; clone size: many; CDR3 protein: CASSYLIQGPKNTEAFF; CDR3 DNA: TGTGCCAGCAGTTACCTGATACAGGGGCCGAAGAACACTGAAGCTTTCTTT
J gene: TRBJ2-7; D gene: TRBD1; V gene: TRBV10-3; clone size: few; CDR3 protein: CAISEGGQYYEQYF; CDR3 DNA: TGTGCCATCAGTGAAGGGGGACAGTACTACGAGCAGTACTTC
J gene: TRBJ2-2; D gene: NA; V gene: TRBV6-5; clone size: NA; CDR3 protein: CASSSDYHTGELFF; CDR3 DNA: TGTGCCAGCAGTTCGGACTATCACACCGGGGAGCTGTTTTTT
J gene: TRBJ2-7; D gene: TRBD1; V gene: TRBV27; clone size: NA; CDR3 protein: CASRHGGQEYEQYF; CDR3 DNA: TGTGCCAGCAGACATGGAGGACAGGAATACGAGCAGTACTTC
J gene: TRBJ2-2; D gene: NA; V gene: TRBV4-1; clone size: few; CDR3 protein: CASSHPGGRGSTGELFF; CDR3 DNA: TGCGCCAGCAGCCACCCAGGTGGTAGGGGAAGCACCGGGGAGCTGTTTTTT
J gene: TRBJ2-2; D gene: TRBD2; V gene: TRBV6-1; clone size: NA; CDR3 protein: CASSQPGLAGRSNTGELFF; CDR3 DNA: TGTGCCAGCAGTCAACCGGGACTAGCGGGAAGGAGCAACACCGGGGAGCTGTTTTTT
J gene: TRBJ1-3; D gene: TRBD1; V gene: TRBV5-6; clone size: few; CDR3 protein: CASSATGVGNTIYF; CDR3 DNA: TGTGCCAGCAGCGCTACAGGGGTTGGAAACACCATATATTTT
J gene: TRBJ1-3; D gene: NA; V gene: TRBV4-1; clone size: NA; CDR3 protein: CASRPNKGLSGSTIYF; CDR3 DNA: TGCGCCAGCAGGCCTAACAAGGGTCTATCGGGGAGCACCATATATTTT
J gene: TRBJ2-5; D gene: TRBD1; V gene: TRBV24-1; clone size: many; CDR3 protein: CATSAGTGRGETQYF; CDR3 DNA: TGTGCCACCAGTGCAGGGACAGGCCGTGGGGAGACCCAGTACTTC
J gene: TRBJ2-4; D gene: TRBD1; V gene: TRBV6-1; clone size: many; CDR3 protein: CASSEVDRAAKNIKYF; CDR3 DNA: TGTGCCAGCAGTGAAGTGGACAGGGCCGCCAAAAACATTAAGTACTTC
J gene: TRBJ1-5; D gene: NA; V gene: TRBV27; clone size: many; CDR3 protein: CASSFDGGQPQHF; CDR3 DNA: TGTGCCAGCAGTTTTGACGGTGGTCAGCCCCAGCATTTT
J gene: TRBJ1-1; D gene: NA; V gene: TRBV5-1; clone size: few; CDR3 protein: CASSLRADRRAEAFF; CDR3 DNA: TGCGCCAGCAGCTTGAGGGCAGACAGAAGGGCTGAAGCTTTCTTT
J gene: TRBJ1-1; D gene: NA; V gene: TRBV19; clone size: few; CDR3 protein: CASSNELWGVNTEAFF; CDR3 DNA: TGTGCCAGTAGTAACGAGCTGTGGGGGGTGAACACTGAAGCTTTCTTT
J gene: TRBJ2-2; D gene: TRBD1; V gene: TRBV11-1; clone size: NA; CDR3 protein: CASSLSDRENTGELFF; CDR3 DNA: TGTGCCAGCAGCTTATCGGACAGGGAGAACACCGGGGAGCTGTTTTTT
J gene: TRBJ1-5; D gene: NA; V gene: TRBV12-3/TRBV12-4; clone size: many; CDR3 protein: CASTEGGNSNQPQHF; CDR3 DNA: TGTGCCAGCACCGAGGGAGGAAATAGCAATCAGCCCCAGCATTTT
J gene: TRBJ2-7; D gene: TRBD1; V gene: TRBV6-1; clone size: NA; CDR3 protein: CASRTATGQPYEQYF; CDR3 DNA: TGTGCCAGCAGAACGGCAACGGGACAGCCCTACGAGCAGTACTTC
J gene: TRBJ2-7; D gene: NA; V gene: TRBV3-1; clone size: NA; CDR3 protein: CAPRGDTDYEQYF; CDR3 DNA: TGTGCCCCGAGAGGGGACACAGACTACGAGCAGTACTTC
J gene: TRBJ2-7; D gene: TRBD1; V gene: TRBV27; clone size: many; CDR3 protein: CASGWGQGFNEQYF; CDR3 DNA: TGTGCCAGCGGATGGGGACAGGGGTTCAACGAGCAGTACTTC
J gene: TRBJ1-1; D gene: NA; V gene: TRBV7-9; clone size: NA; CDR3 protein: CASILASPAAFF; CDR3 DNA: TGTGCCAGCATCTTAGCATCACCTGCGGCTTTCTTT
J gene: TRBJ1-1; D gene: TRBD1; V gene: TRBV19; clone size: NA; CDR3 protein: CASSIPGQGLTEAFF; CDR3 DNA: TGTGCCAGTAGTATACCGGGACAGGGATTAACTGAAGCTTTCTTT
J gene: TRBJ2-7; D gene: NA; V gene: TRBV12-3/TRBV12-4; clone size: many; CDR3 protein: CASSLGGGGAYEQYF; CDR3 DNA: TGTGCCAGCAGTTTAGGGGGAGGGGGGGCCTACGAGCAGTACTTC